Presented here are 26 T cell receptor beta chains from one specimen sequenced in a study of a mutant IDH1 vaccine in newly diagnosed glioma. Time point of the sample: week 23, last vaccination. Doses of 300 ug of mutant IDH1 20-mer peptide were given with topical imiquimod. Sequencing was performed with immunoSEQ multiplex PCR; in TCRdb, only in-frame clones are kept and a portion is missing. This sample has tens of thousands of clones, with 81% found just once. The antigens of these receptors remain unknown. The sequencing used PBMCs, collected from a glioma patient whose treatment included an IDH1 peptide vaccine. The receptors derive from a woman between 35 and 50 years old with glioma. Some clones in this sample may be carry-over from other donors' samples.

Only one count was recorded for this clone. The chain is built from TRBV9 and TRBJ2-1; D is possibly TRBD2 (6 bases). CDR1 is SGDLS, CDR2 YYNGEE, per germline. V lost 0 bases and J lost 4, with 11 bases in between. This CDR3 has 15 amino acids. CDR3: CASSVALGLYNEQFF. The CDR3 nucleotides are TGTGCCAGCAGCGTAGCTCTGGGACTTTACAATGAGCAGTTCTTC.

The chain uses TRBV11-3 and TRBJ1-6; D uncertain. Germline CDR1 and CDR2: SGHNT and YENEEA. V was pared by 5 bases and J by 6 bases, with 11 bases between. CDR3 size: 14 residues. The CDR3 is CASSLGPTNSPLHF. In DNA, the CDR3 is TGTGCCAGCAGCCTTGGGCCGACTAATTCACCCCTCCACTTT.

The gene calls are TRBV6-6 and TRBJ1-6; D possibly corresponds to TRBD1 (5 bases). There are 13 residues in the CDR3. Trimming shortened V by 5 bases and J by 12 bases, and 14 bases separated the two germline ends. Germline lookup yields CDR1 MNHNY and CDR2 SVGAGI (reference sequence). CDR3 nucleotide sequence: TGTGCCAGCAGTCTTCGGGACCAGCAACCCCTCCACTTT. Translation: CASSLRDQQPLHF.

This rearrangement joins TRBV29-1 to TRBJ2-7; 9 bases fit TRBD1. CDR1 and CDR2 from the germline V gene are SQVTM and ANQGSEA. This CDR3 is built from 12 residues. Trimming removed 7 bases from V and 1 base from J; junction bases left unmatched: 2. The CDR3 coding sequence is TGCAGCGATGGACAGGGGTCCTACGAGCAGTACTTC. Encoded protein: CSDGQGSYEQYF.

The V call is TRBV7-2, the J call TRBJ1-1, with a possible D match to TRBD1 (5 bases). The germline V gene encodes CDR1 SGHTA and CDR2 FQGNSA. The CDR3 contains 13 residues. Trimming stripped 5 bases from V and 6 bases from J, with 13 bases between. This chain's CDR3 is CASSVNRGSEAFF. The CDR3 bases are TGTGCCAGCAGCGTAAACCGGGGCTCTGAAGCTTTCTTT.

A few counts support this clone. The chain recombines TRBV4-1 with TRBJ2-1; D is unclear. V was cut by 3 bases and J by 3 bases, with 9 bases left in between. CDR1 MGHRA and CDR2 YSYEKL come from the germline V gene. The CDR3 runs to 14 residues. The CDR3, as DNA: TGCGCCAGCAGCCACGAGGATTTCTACAATGAGCAGTTCTTC. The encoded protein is CASSHEDFYNEQFF.

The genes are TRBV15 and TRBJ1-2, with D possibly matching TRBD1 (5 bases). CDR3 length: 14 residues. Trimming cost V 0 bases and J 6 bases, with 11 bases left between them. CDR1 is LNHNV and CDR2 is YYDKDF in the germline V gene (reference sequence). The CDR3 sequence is CATSRDTQVNGYTF. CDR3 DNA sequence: TGTGCCACCAGCAGAGATACACAGGTTAATGGCTACACCTTC.

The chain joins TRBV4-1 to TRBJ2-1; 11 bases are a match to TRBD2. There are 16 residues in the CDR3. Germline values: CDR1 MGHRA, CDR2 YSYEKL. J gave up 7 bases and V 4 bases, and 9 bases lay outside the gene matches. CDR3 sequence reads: CASSPRSGGARNEQFF. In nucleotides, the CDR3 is TGCGCCAGCAGCCCACGTAGCGGGGGGGCCAGGAATGAGCAGTTCTTC.

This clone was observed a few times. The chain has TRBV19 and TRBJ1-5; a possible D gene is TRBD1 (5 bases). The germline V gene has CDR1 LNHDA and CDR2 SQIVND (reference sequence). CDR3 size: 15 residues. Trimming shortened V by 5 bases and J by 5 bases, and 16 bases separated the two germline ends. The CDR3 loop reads CASSFTAWGDQPQHF. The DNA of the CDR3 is TGTGCCAGTAGTTTTACAGCGTGGGGCGATCAGCCCCAGCATTTT.

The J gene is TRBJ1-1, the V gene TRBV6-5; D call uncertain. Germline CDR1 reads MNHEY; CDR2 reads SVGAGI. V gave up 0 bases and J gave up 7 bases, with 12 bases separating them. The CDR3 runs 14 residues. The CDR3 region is CASSYSEGVVEAFF. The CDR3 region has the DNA TGTGCCAGCAGTTACTCAGAGGGAGTGGTTGAAGCTTTCTTT.

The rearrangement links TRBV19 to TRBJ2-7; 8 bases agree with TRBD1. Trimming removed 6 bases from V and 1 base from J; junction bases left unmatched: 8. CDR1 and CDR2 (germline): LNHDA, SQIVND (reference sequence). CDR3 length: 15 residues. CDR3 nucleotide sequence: TGTGCCAGTAGCTGGGGGACAGGTTTTTCCTACGAGCAGTACTTC. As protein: CASSWGTGFSYEQYF.

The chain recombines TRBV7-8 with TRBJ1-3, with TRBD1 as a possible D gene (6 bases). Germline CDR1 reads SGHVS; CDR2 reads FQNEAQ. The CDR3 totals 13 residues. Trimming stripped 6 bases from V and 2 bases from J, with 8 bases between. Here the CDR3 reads CASRNRAGNTIYF. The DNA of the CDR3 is TGTGCCAGCAGGAACAGGGCTGGAAACACCATATATTTT.

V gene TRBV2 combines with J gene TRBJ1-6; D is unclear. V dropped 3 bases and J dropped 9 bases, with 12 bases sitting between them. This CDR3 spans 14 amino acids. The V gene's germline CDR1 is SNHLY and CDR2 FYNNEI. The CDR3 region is CASSENTLSSPLHF. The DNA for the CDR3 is TGTGCCAGCAGTGAGAACACGTTGAGTTCACCCCTCCACTTT.

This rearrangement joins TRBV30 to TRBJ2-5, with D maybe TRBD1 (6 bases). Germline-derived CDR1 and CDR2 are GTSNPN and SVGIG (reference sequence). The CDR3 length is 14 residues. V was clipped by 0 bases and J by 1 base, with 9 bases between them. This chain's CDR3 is CAWSVQGGQETQYF. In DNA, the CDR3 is TGTGCCTGGAGTGTACAGGGCGGCCAAGAGACCCAGTACTTC.

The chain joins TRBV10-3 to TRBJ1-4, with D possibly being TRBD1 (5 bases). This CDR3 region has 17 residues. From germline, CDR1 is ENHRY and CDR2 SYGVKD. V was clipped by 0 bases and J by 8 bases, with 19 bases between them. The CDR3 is CAISESGAADSKEKLFF. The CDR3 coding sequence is TGTGCCATCAGTGAGTCAGGGGCCGCTGACAGCAAAGAAAAACTGTTTTTT.

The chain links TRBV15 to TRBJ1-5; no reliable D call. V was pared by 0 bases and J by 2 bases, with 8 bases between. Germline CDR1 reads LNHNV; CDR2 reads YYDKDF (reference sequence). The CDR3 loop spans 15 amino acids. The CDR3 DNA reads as TGTGCCACCAGCAGAGATGGCCCTGGCAATCAGCCCCAGCATTTT. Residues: CATSRDGPGNQPQHF.

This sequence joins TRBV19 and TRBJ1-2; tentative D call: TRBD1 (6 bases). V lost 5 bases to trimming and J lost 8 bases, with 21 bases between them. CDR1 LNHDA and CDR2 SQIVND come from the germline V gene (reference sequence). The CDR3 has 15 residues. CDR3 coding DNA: TGTGCCAGTAGTCCTCGTCAGGGGAGCGCGTCCGGCTACACCTTC. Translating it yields CASSPRQGSASGYTF.

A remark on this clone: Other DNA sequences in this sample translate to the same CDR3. For the CDR3, the DNA is TGTGCCAGCTCACAGGTAAACACTGAAGCTTTCTTT. Its protein is CASSQVNTEAFF. This chain connects TRBV18 to TRBJ1-1; D is uncertain. Trimming took off 4 bases at V and 2 bases at J, with 5 bases between the two ends. The CDR3 is made up of 12 amino acids. Germline loops: CDR1 KGHSH, CDR2 LQKENI.

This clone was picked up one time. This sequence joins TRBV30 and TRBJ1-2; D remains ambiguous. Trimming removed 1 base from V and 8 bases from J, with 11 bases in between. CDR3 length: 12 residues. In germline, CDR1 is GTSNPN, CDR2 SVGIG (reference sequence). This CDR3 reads CAWSATSRGYTF. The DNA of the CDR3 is TGTGCCTGGAGTGCGACCTCCCGGGGCTACACCTTC. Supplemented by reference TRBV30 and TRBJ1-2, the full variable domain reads SQTIHQWPATLVQPVGSPLSLECTVEGTSNPNLYWYRQAAGRGLQLLFYSVGIGQISSEVPQNLSASRPQDRQFILSSKKLLLSDSGFYLCAWSATSRGYTFGSGTRLTVV.

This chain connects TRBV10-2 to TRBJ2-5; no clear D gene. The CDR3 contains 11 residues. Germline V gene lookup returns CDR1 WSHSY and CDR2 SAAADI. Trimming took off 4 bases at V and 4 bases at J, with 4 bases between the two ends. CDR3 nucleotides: TGCGCCAGCAGTGGGGGAGAGACCCAGTACTTC. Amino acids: CASSGGETQYF.

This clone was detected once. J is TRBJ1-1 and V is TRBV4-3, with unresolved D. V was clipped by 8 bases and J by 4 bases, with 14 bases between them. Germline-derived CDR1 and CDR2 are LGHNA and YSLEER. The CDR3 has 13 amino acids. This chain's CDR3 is CASRITRSTEAFF. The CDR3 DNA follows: TGCGCCAGCCGTATAACGAGGTCCACTGAAGCTTTCTTT.

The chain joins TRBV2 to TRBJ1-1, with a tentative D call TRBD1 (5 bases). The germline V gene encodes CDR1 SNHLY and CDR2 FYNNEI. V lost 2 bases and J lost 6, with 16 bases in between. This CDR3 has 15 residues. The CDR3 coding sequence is TGTGCCAGCAGTGAAATGGGGACGGGCGGGGCTGAAGCTTTCTTT. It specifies CASSEMGTGGAEAFF.

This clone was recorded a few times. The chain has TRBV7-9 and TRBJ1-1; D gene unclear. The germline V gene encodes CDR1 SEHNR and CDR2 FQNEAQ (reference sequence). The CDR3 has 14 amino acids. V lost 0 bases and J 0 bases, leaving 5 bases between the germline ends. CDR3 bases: TGTGCCAGCAGCTTAGCCAGAATGAACACTGAAGCTTTCTTT. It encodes CASSLARMNTEAFF.

As DNA, the CDR3 is TGTGCCAGCTCACCAGGGGCCCTTCGGACTGAAGCTTTCTTT. Residues: CASSPGALRTEAFF. The chain combines TRBV18 with TRBJ1-1; possible D gene TRBD1, 5 bases. There are 14 residues in the CDR3. Trimming pared 2 bases from V and 5 bases from J, leaving 12 bases between. Per the germline V gene, CDR1 is KGHSH and CDR2 is LQKENI.

CDR3 protein: CASSLKETQYF. CDR3 nucleotides: TGTGCCAGCAGCTTAAAGGAGACCCAGTACTTC. This rearrangement joins TRBV7-9 to TRBJ2-5; D is ambiguous. CDR3 size: 11 residues. CDR1 is SEHNR and CDR2 is FQNEAQ in the germline V gene (reference sequence). V was pared by 2 bases and J by 5 bases, with 3 bases between. The full variable domain, its missing parts supplied by reference TRBV7-9 and TRBJ2-5, is DTGVSQNPRHKITKRGQNVTFRCDPISEHNRLYWYRQTLGQGPEFLTYFQNEAQLEKSRLLSDRFSAERPKGSFSTLEIQRTEQGDSAMYLCASSLKETQYFGPGTRLLVL.

The CDR3 coding sequence is TGTGCCAGCAGTGATCCCCACAGGGGGGGCGGCTACACCTTC. It specifies CASSDPHRGGGYTF. The J gene is TRBJ1-2, the V gene TRBV25-1; 8 bases fit TRBD1. The V segment lost 3 bases and the J segment 8 bases; nucleotides outside the gene matches: 8. The CDR3 is made up of 14 amino acids. Germline CDR1 and CDR2: MGHDK and SYGVNS.